This passage covers 14 T cell receptor beta chains from one sample sequenced in a study of blood T cell repertoires in COVID-19. Generated by immunoSEQ multiplex PCR, the TCRdb table keeps only in-frame clones and is missing some. The table lists about 240,000 clones, more than 75% of them singletons. What was sequenced was peripheral blood. All receptors come from a woman aged 55-70 years with active or convalescent COVID-19.

The gene calls are TRBV4-1 and TRBJ2-3, with D perhaps matching TRBD2 (6 bases). CDR3 length equals 14 residues. From germline, CDR1 is MGHRA and CDR2 YSYEKL. The ends were cut back, 6 bases at V and 2 bases at J, with 12 bases in the middle. CDR3 DNA sequence: TGCGCCAGCAGGCGGGGACCTAACACAGATACGCAGTATTTT. This gives the protein CASRRGPNTDTQYF.

A remark on this clone: The sample holds other DNA sequences that translate to the same CDR3. The genes are TRBV18 and TRBJ1-1; D remains ambiguous. V lost 6 bases and J 3 bases, leaving 8 bases between the germline ends. CDR1 and CDR2 (germline): KGHSH, LQKENI. This CDR3 is built from 12 residues. CDR3 amino acids: CASSRADTEAFF. CDR3 sequence (DNA): TGTGCCAGCTCCCGAGCGGACACTGAAGCTTTCTTT.

This chain uses TRBV2 with TRBJ1-5; 11 bases agree with TRBD1. CDR1 and CDR2 from the germline V gene are SNHLY and FYNNEI. CDR3 length equals 14 residues. Trimming cost V 6 bases and J 6 bases; bases outside gene matches: 4. The CDR3 reads CASRVDRGLQPQHF. CDR3 nucleotide sequence: TGTGCCAGCAGGGTGGACAGGGGGCTTCAGCCCCAGCATTTT.

In DNA, the CDR3 is TGTGCCAGCAGTGAAGCGGCCTATGGCTACACCTTC. Protein product: CASSEAAYGYTF. The J gene is TRBJ1-2, the V gene TRBV2; D is undetermined. Trimming removed 0 bases from V and 4 bases from J, with 3 bases in between. The CDR3 runs 12 residues. Germline CDR1 is SNHLY and CDR2 is FYNNEI.

The CDR3 loop reads CASSEGVIVRGRDGYTF. The DNA of the CDR3 is TGTGCCAGCAGCGAAGGAGTGATAGTCAGGGGGCGCGATGGCTACACCTTC. V and J are TRBV4-2 and TRBJ1-2, with TRBD1 identical over 8 bases. This CDR3 spans 17 amino acids. From germline, CDR1 is LGHNA and CDR2 YNFKEQ. After removal of 5 bases from V and 6 bases from J, the junction contained 17 bases not matched to a gene.

The rearrangement joins TRBV6-5 to TRBJ2-7; a possible D gene is TRBD1 (6 bases). V was shortened by 0 bases and J by 6 bases, with 6 bases between the two germline ends. The CDR3 consists of 12 residues. Germline V gene lookup returns CDR1 MNHEY and CDR2 SVGAGI. The CDR3 here is CASSYSGGEQYF. CDR3 nucleotide sequence: TGTGCCAGCAGTTACTCAGGGGGCGAGCAGTACTTC.

The sample holds one count of this clone. This CDR3 reads CASSLGDRGRQETQYF. The CDR3 bases are TGCGCCAGCAGCTTGGGGGACAGGGGGCGCCAAGAGACCCAGTACTTC. The chain is built from TRBV5-1 and TRBJ2-5; 12 bases are shared with TRBD1. Germline loops: CDR1 SGHRS, CDR2 YFSETQ. Trimming cost V 0 bases and J 1 base; bases outside gene matches: 1. CDR3 length: 16 residues.

V gene TRBV4-1 combines with J gene TRBJ2-2; 7 nucleotides line up with TRBD2. Unmatched junction bases numbered 6, after V lost 8 bases and J lost 3 bases. Germline-derived CDR1 and CDR2 are MGHRA and YSYEKL. The CDR3 has 14 amino acids. This CDR3 is CASERGLDTGELFF. The DNA of the CDR3 is TGCGCCAGCGAGCGGGGACTCGACACCGGGGAGCTGTTTTTT.

The CDR3 sequence: CASRRGTDSYEQYF. The CDR3 DNA sequence: TGTGCCAGCCGCCGGGGGACGGACTCCTACGAGCAGTACTTC. The chain uses TRBV6-5 and TRBJ2-7; D might be TRBD2 (6 bases). The CDR3 has 14 residues. CDR1 is MNHEY and CDR2 is SVGAGI in the germline V gene. V shed 8 bases and J shed 0 bases, with 14 bases lying between them.

The gene calls are TRBV6-5 and TRBJ1-2; D perhaps matches TRBD1 (6 bases). This CDR3 contains 14 residues. V gave up 8 bases and J gave up 8 bases, with 21 bases separating them. Germline CDR1 MNHEY, CDR2 SVGAGI. The CDR3 loop reads CASWAGQQGYGYTF. Written as DNA, the CDR3 is TGTGCCAGCTGGGCCGGACAGCAGGGTTACGGCTACACCTTC.

The V call is TRBV13, the J call TRBJ2-3; 10 nucleotides line up with TRBD2. The junction had 6 bases not matched to a gene; V was cut back by 0 bases and J by 3 bases. The CDR3 is 17 residues long. CDR1 and CDR2 (germline): PRHDT, FYEKMQ (reference sequence). The CDR3 region has the DNA TGTGCCAGCAGCTTAGGCCCCGGGACTAGCGTTACAGATACGCAGTATTTT. Amino acid sequence: CASSLGPGTSVTDTQYF.

The rearrangement links TRBV6-5 to TRBJ1-2; 12 bases match TRBD1. Trimming at V came to 4 bases and at J to 7 bases, leaving 7 bases not matched to a gene. The V gene's germline CDR1 is MNHEY and CDR2 SVGAGI. The CDR3 loop spans 15 amino acids. CDR3 coding DNA: TGTGCCAGCAGTTCCCGGGACAGGGGGCGACTTGGCTACACCTTC. This encodes CASSSRDRGRLGYTF.

The gene calls are TRBV6-5 and TRBJ1-2, with D tentatively TRBD1 (6 bases). Germline V gene sequence: CDR1 MNHEY, CDR2 SVGAGI. Trimming left V 7 bases short and J 2 bases short, with 14 bases between. The CDR3 has 14 amino acids. In DNA form, the CDR3 reads TGTGCCAGCACCCTCGGCCAGGGGAACTATGGCTACACCTTC. Amino acids: CASTLGQGNYGYTF.

The V call is TRBV6-6, the J call TRBJ1-6; TRBD1 aligns across 7 bases. V lost 6 bases to trimming and J lost 6 bases; unmatched junction nucleotides: 5. CDR1 and CDR2 (germline): MNHNY, SVGAGI (reference sequence). The CDR3 totals 14 residues. CDR3 loop: CASRPGQINSPLHF. As DNA, the CDR3 is TGTGCCAGCAGGCCGGGACAGATTAATTCACCCCTCCACTTT.